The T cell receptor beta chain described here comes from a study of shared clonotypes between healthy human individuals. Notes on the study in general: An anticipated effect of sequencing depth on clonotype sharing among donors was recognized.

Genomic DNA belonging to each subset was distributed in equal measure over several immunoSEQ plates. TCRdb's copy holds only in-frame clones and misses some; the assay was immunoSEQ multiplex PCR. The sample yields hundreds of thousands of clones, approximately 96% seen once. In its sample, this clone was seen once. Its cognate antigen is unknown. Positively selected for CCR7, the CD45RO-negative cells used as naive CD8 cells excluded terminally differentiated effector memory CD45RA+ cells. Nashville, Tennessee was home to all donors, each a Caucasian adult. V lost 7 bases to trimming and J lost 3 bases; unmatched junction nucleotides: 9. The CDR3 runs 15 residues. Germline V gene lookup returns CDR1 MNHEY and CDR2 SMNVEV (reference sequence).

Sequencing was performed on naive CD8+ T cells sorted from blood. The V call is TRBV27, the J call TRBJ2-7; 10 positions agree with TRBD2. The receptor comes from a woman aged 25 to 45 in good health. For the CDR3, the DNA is TGTGCCAGCACGCTCTCCTCTAGCGGGGGCTACGAGCAGTACTTC. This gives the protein CASTLSSSGGYEQYF.